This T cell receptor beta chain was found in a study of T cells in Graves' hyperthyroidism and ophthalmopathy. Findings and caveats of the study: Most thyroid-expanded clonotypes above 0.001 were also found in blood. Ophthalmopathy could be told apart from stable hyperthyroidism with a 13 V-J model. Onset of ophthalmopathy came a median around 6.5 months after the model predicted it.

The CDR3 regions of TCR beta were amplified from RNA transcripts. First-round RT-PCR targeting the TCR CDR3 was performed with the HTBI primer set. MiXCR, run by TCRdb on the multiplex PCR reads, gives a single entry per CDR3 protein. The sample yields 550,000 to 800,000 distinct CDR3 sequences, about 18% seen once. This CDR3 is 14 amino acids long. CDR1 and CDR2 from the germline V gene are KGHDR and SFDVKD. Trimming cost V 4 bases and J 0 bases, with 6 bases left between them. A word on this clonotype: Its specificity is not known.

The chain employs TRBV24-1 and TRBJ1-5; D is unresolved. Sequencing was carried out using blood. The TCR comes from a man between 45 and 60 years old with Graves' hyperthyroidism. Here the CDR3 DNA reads TGTGCCACCAGTGACCCCACTAGCAATCAGCCCCAGCATTTT. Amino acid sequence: CATSDPTSNQPQHF.